This TCR beta chain emerged from a study of T cell repertoires in cytomegalovirus infection. Study observations and caveats: CMV-specific HLA-C-restricted TCR beta clonotypes dominated the ex vivo response.

This clonotype was seen repeatedly, ten times or more. The antigen remains undetermined. TCRdb redid the calling of the reads with MiXCR, one entry per CDR3 protein. The sample records 100,000 to 150,000 distinct CDR3 sequences, 7.5% to 9% being singletons. This CDR3 is built from 13 residues. V was clipped by 6 bases and J by 8 bases; unmatched bases: 5. In germline, CDR1 is LNHDA, CDR2 SQIVND (reference sequence). The source is a human donor in good health (CMV status not recorded). Some clones in this sample may be carry-over from other donors' samples. The sequenced sample consisted of PBMCs. The chain links TRBV19 to TRBJ1-5, with TRBD1 identical over 9 bases. CDR3 sequence (DNA): TGTGCCAGTAGGGGACAGGGAGGGAAGCCCCAGCATTTT. This gives the protein CASRGQGGKPQHF.